This T cell receptor beta chain was obtained from a study of T cell changes during pregnancy in multiple sclerosis. Germline V gene sequence: CDR1 SGHNT, CDR2 YYREEE (reference sequence). The CDR3 is made up of 15 amino acids. The V gene lost 6 bases and the J gene lost 3 bases, with 18 bases spanning the gap. TCRdb keeps only in-frame clones here, not all; method: immunoSEQ multiplex PCR. Among approximately 60,000 clones listed, around nine tenths were seen once. The rearrangement links TRBV5-4 to TRBJ1-1; tentative D call: TRBD1 (5 bases). This receptor was taken from a human donor whose cells served as feeder cells for cultures in a pregnancy study. Sequences were obtained from peripheral blood from another person, used as feeder cells. The DNA of the CDR3 is TGTGCCAGCACCCCGGAGGGGTCTCGGCACACTGAAGCTTTCTTT. Amino acids: CASTPEGSRHTEAFF.